This T cell receptor (beta chain) is drawn from a study of OX40 agonist ivuxolimab in advanced cancers. Study-level background: Ivuxolimab was a fully human IgG2 agonistic monoclonal antibody targeting the costimulatory receptor OX40 (CD134). Intravenous ivuxolimab was administered to patients every 2 weeks at six dose levels: 0.01, 0.1, 0.3, 1.5, 3 and 10 mg/kg. Of the approximately 50 dose-escalation patients, hepatocellular carcinoma was present in roughly 19, melanoma in approximately 15, renal cell carcinoma in 9 and head and neck cancer in 9. The dose-escalation cohort was 82.7% male with a mean age of around 64 years, ranging from 23 to 79. Prior anti-PD-1, anti-PD-L1 or anti-CTLA-4 therapy was permitted, and checkpoint inhibitors had been received by roughly 40% of dose-escalation patients. Partial responses were achieved by three dose-escalation patients, of whom one had hepatocellular carcinoma and two had cutaneous melanoma. The purpose of peripheral TCRbeta sequencing was to test whether ivuxolimab changed TCR sequence diversity and led to clonal T-cell expansion. The paper describes the monotherapy dose-escalation part (N of about 54 patients) of the phase I trial of ivuxolimab.

For sequencing of the TCRbeta CDR3 region, genomic DNA was extracted from the sorted cells. The immunoSEQ Assay was used to sequence the TCRbeta CDR3 regions. As stored in TCRdb, this immuneACCESS dataset retains in-frame rearrangements with V and J assigned. A fraction of the clones does not appear; measured against another copy, unresolved V genes explain less than half of the discrepancy, and the remainder lacks a known reason. Across this sample there are approximately 68,000 clones, with almost 90% seen only once. Approximately 0.86% of the sample is in the top ten clones. From the cysteine through the phenylalanine, the CDR3 covers 13 amino acids. This entry keeps only the CDR3 DNA: 39 bases, framed from base 1. The junction carries 9 bases between V and J, which are trimmed by 2 bases and 5 bases respectively. From a lookup of the germline V gene, CDR1 and CDR2 are LGHNA and YSLEER. Broad study findings and their caveats: In the 0.1-3.0 mg/kg groups, partial responders had among the lowest normalized peripheral clonal expansion, particularly in CD8+ T cells. Low levels of normalized T-cell clonal expansion were also seen in some patients who did not respond. At doses of 0.1 to 3.0 mg/kg, clonal expansion of both CD4+ and CD8+ blood T cells was observed from baseline to week 6. Antigen specificity was not determined for the clonally expanded peripheral T cells. On average, CD8+ T cells showed more expanded clones than CD4+ T cells after ivuxolimab.

Worth noting for this clone: Its target antigen remains unknown. No base qualities exist here, and no much larger clone lies one base off it.

Patients with autoimmune disease history or receiving systemic immunosuppression were excluded from the trial. Peripheral blood for TCR sequencing was collected from all dose cohorts at baseline, on cycle 4 day 1, and on cycle 7 day 1. Samples came from an open-label, multicenter, first-in-human phase I dose-escalation trial of ivuxolimab. The trial enrolled adults with locally advanced or metastatic head and neck squamous cell, hepatocellular, melanoma or renal cell carcinoma. CD4+ and CD8+ T cells were sorted separately from peripheral blood before TCR sequencing. The TCR originated in an adult with an advanced solid tumor such as melanoma, head and neck, liver or kidney cancer. The input for sequencing was CD4+ or CD8+ T cells sorted from blood, taken in a trial of the OX40 agonist ivuxolimab. The chain employs TRBV4-3 and TRBJ2-5, with the identity of the D gene unclear. The DNA sequence reads TGCGCCAGCAGCCAAACGGTCGGGGAGACCCAGTACTTC. Its protein is CASSQTVGETQYF.